This passage covers 16 T cell receptor beta chains from one sample sequenced in a study of T cells generated in artificial thymic organoids. Reverse primers in the TRAC or TRBC constant regions drove separate semi-nested PCRs for TCRalpha and TCRbeta. TCRdb re-derived calls from the 5' RACE reads in MiXCR, one entry per CDR3 protein. The table lists about 5,600 distinct CDR3 sequences, about 32% of them singletons. Sequencing was performed on naive CD8+ T cells from blood. Subset: CD3+TCRalphabeta+CD8SP T cells; for blood, CD45RO-CCR7+ naive CD8+ T cells. Receptor source: a human donor who gave cord blood stem cells for thymic organoid culture, a cardiac surgery patient who gave postnatal thymus, or a blood donor (not recorded which).

This clonotype was observed a few times. The J gene is TRBJ2-5, the V gene TRBV7-8, with 7 bases that match TRBD1. The V gene end was trimmed by 5 bases and the J gene end by 0 bases; junction bases not matched to a gene: 9. This CDR3 is 16 amino acids long. In germline, CDR1 is SGHVS, CDR2 FQNEAQ. The CDR3 region has the DNA TGTGCCAGCAGCCCAAGGTCAGGGGGTAACCAAGAGACCCAGTACTTC. Protein sequence: CASSPRSGGNQETQYF.

Judged by abundance, this clonotype is medium-sized. This chain connects TRBV27 to TRBJ2-1; 11 bases agree with TRBD2. V was clipped by 2 bases and J by 5 bases; unmatched bases: 11. Germline V gene data show CDR1 as MNHEY and CDR2 as SMNVEV (reference sequence). The CDR3 is 18 residues long. CDR3 nucleotides: TGTGCCAGCAGTTTACCCACTAGCGGGAGCCACCACCACAATGAGCAGTTCTTC. Translated: CASSLPTSGSHHHNEQFF.

By share, this clonotype ranks as medium-sized. The chain carries TRBV4-1 and TRBJ1-2; no reliable D call. The germline V gene encodes CDR1 MGHRA and CDR2 YSYEKL. The germline V and J ends were trimmed by 0 bases and 3 bases, with 8 bases remaining between them. The CDR3 is made up of 14 amino acids. Here the CDR3 reads CASSQDSRYYGYTF. CDR3 nucleotides: TGCGCCAGCAGCCAAGACAGCCGGTACTATGGCTACACCTTC.

The chain couples TRBV4-1 to TRBJ2-7; unclear D gene. The CDR3 has 14 residues. V shed 0 bases and J shed 0 bases, with 6 bases lying between them. Germline loops: CDR1 MGHRA, CDR2 YSYEKL. The CDR3 here is CASSQDQYSYEQYF. CDR3 nucleotides: TGCGCCAGCAGCCAAGATCAGTACTCCTACGAGCAGTACTTC.

This clonotype qualifies as medium-sized (0.01 to 0.1%). This rearrangement joins TRBV19 to TRBJ2-6; perhaps TRBD1 as D (5 bases). CDR3 length: 15 residues. Germline V gene data show CDR1 as LNHDA and CDR2 as SQIVND (reference sequence). The germline V and J ends were trimmed by 5 bases and 3 bases, with 11 bases remaining between them. The CDR3 nucleotides read TGTGCCAGTAGTTGGGCCCAGGGTGGGGCCAACGTCCTGACTTTC. Its translation: CASSWAQGGANVLTF.

This chain joins TRBV5-6 and TRBJ2-7; 10 bases fit TRBD2. The V segment lost 3 bases and the J segment 5 bases; nucleotides outside the gene matches: 8. Germline assignment: CDR1 SGHDT and CDR2 YYEEEE. There are 15 residues in the CDR3. The CDR3 DNA follows: TGTGCCAGCAGCTACCCGGGACTAGCGTGGAACGAGCAGTACTTC. Amino acids: CASSYPGLAWNEQYF.

This clonotype qualifies as medium-sized. The chain employs TRBV30 and TRBJ1-1; D remains ambiguous. The CDR3 has 13 amino acids. CDR1 is GTSNPN, CDR2 SVGIG, per germline (reference sequence). The V gene lost 4 bases and the J gene lost 4 bases, with 13 bases spanning the gap. CDR3 amino acids: CAWKFDSITEAFF. The CDR3 coding sequence is TGTGCCTGGAAGTTTGATAGTATCACTGAAGCTTTCTTT.

Remarks on this clonotype: A much larger clone sits a single nucleotide away, making a read error possible. The genes are TRBV27 and TRBJ2-7; the D gene is possibly TRBD1 (6 bases). This CDR3 has 12 residues. Germline-derived CDR1 and CDR2 are MNHEY and SMNVEV (reference sequence). CDR3 region: CAGRGPLYEQYF. CDR3 nucleotide sequence: TGTGCCGGCAGGGGCCCCCTCTACGAGCAGTACTTC.

The chain couples TRBV9 to TRBJ2-5; 9 bases agree with TRBD2. Looked up from germline, CDR1 is SGDLS and CDR2 is YYNGEE. The CDR3 totals 16 residues. V shed 0 bases, J shed 6 bases, and the junction held 9 bases outside the gene matches. In DNA, the CDR3 is TGTGCCAGCAGCGTAGTCGGCGGGGGGGCATTGAAGACCCAGTACTTC. Translated, it gives CASSVVGGGALKTQYF.

This clonotype turned up a few times. The chain recombines TRBV7-2 with TRBJ2-6, with D tentatively TRBD1 (6 bases). The length of the CDR3 is 19 residues. V was clipped by 0 bases and J by 0 bases, with 15 bases between them. Germline V gene data show CDR1 as SGHTA and CDR2 as FQGNSA. CDR3 nucleotides: TGTGCCAGCAGCTTAGCGGGGCAGGGGTCTAGCTCTGGGGCCAACGTCCTGACTTTC. This translates into CASSLAGQGSSSGANVLTF.

This clonotype has only a few counts. The gene calls are TRBV27 and TRBJ1-2; TRBD1 matches at 7 bases. The CDR3 is 15 residues long. Germline CDR1 MNHEY, CDR2 SMNVEV (reference sequence). V was clipped by 5 bases and J by 0 bases; unmatched bases: 6. The CDR3 here is CASSPRTGANYGYTF. In DNA, the CDR3 is TGTGCCAGCAGTCCTCGGACAGGAGCTAACTATGGCTACACCTTC.

CDR3 nucleotide sequence: TGCGCCAGCAGTTTTCACGGAAACGAGCAGTACTTC. Translated, it gives CASSFHGNEQYF. The chain combines TRBV5-1 with TRBJ2-7; D is ambiguous. V lost 5 bases and J lost 5, with 11 bases in between. Germline values: CDR1 SGHRS, CDR2 YFSETQ. There are 12 residues in the CDR3. Variable domain in full (rest from reference TRBV5-1 and TRBJ2-7): KAGVTQTPRYLIKTRGQQVTLSCSPISGHRSVSWYQQTPGQGLQFLFEYFSETQRNKGNFPGRFSGRQFSNSRSEMNVSTLELGDSALYLCASSFHGNEQYFGPGTRLTVT.

The V and J genes are TRBV15 and TRBJ1-4; possible D gene TRBD1, 6 bases. This CDR3 is built from 17 residues. Germline CDR1 LNHNV, CDR2 YYDKDF (reference sequence). Deletions cut 1 base from V and 8 bases from J, with 20 bases between. The CDR3 region is CATSRVRYTGRDEKLFF. The CDR3, as DNA: TGTGCCACCAGCAGAGTCCGTTATACAGGGCGGGACGAAAAACTGTTTTTT.

V usage is TRBV4-1 and J usage is TRBJ2-7, with D maybe TRBD1 (5 bases). The V and J ends lost 8 bases and 2 bases respectively, with 13 bases between them. This CDR3 region has 13 residues. The V gene's germline CDR1 is MGHRA and CDR2 YSYEKL. The CDR3 nucleotides are TGCGCCAGCGGACAAGGACCCACCTACGAGCAGTACTTC. Translated: CASGQGPTYEQYF.

The chain employs TRBV12-5 and TRBJ1-3; D uncertain. The germline V and J ends were trimmed by 8 bases and 3 bases, with 14 bases remaining between them. CDR1 is LGHNT and CDR2 is FRNRAP in the germline V gene. This CDR3 is built from 14 residues. DNA of the CDR3: TGTGCTAGTACTACCCCAAACAGTGGAAACACCATATATTTT. This codes for CASTTPNSGNTIYF. Variable domain in full (rest from reference TRBV12-5 and TRBJ1-3): DARVTQTPRHKVTEMGQEVTMRCQPILGHNTVFWYRQTMMQGLELLAYFRNRAPLDDSGMPKDRFSAEMPDATLATLKIQPSEPRDSAVYFCASTTPNSGNTIYFGEGSWLTVV.

The chain's CDR3 is CASRHSGWEQYF. CDR3 DNA sequence: TGTGCCAGCAGACACAGCGGGTGGGAGCAGTACTTC. This sequence joins TRBV6-6 and TRBJ2-7, with D possibly matching TRBD2 (6 bases). The CDR3 has 12 residues. V lost 6 bases and J 7 bases, leaving 13 bases between the germline ends. CDR1 is MNHNY, CDR2 SVGAGI, per germline (reference sequence).